This T cell receptor beta chain was identified in a study of blood T cell repertoires in COVID-19. CDR1 is SQVTM, CDR2 ANQGSEA, per germline. The CDR3 is 11 residues long. Remarks on this clone: A junction end diverges from the germline sequence, so it may reflect a read error.

Repertoires were generated with immunoSEQ multiplex PCR, while TCRdb's copy carries only in-frame clones and drops some. Here the sample spans under 35,000 clones, around 89% being singletons. The sample comprised peripheral blood. The clonotype was recovered from a human donor in a cohort sampled during active COVID-19. V usage is TRBV29-1 and J usage is TRBJ2-7; 9 bases are shared with TRBD1. CDR3 nucleotides: TGCAGCGTTGAAGCCCGGGACAGGGTGGACTTC. Its protein is CSVEARDRVDF.